Following are 18 T cell receptor beta chains from one sample sequenced in a study of blood T cell repertoires in COVID-19. Profiling relied on immunoSEQ multiplex PCR, and the TCRdb table lists in-frame clones only, not all of them. The sample yields roughly 180,000 clones, roughly 84% seen once. The sample taken for sequencing was peripheral blood. These receptors were taken from an elderly man with COVID-19, enrolled during active disease.

Only one count was recorded for this clone. This sequence joins TRBV4-2 and TRBJ2-7, with 9 bases matching TRBD1. V shed 0 bases and J 6 bases; nucleotides not matched to a gene: 9. The germline V gene encodes CDR1 LGHNA and CDR2 YNFKEQ. The CDR3 totals 16 residues. In DNA, the CDR3 is TGTGCCAGCAGCCAAGATCAGACAGGGGGATTCGGCGAGCAGTACTTC. Its translation is CASSQDQTGGFGEQYF.

The chain carries TRBV7-9 and TRBJ2-5; TRBD2 agrees at 12 bases. Germline-derived CDR1 and CDR2 are SEHNR and FQNEAQ (reference sequence). The CDR3 loop spans 17 amino acids. V lost 5 bases, J lost 5 bases, and 12 bases stayed unmatched. Written as DNA, the CDR3 is TGTGCCAGCAGCCAAGGGACTAGCGGGCATTTATCGGAGACCCAGTACTTC. Its protein is CASSQGTSGHLSETQYF. The whole variable domain, remainder taken from reference TRBV7-9 and TRBJ2-5, is DTGVSQNPRHKITKRGQNVTFRCDPISEHNRLYWYRQTLGQGPEFLTYFQNEAQLEKSRLLSDRFSAERPKGSFSTLEIQRTEQGDSAMYLCASSQGTSGHLSETQYFGPGTRLLVL.

This chain connects TRBV6-5 to TRBJ2-3; 7 nucleotides align to TRBD1. Germline values: CDR1 MNHEY, CDR2 SVGAGI. The length of the CDR3 is 15 residues. Trimming took 4 bases from V and 3 from J; bases not matched to a gene: 7. The CDR3 reads CASSSRQGVTDTQYF. The CDR3 DNA reads as TGTGCCAGCAGTTCCCGACAGGGTGTAACAGATACGCAGTATTTT.

Remarks on this clone: Mismatch with germline at one junction end may stem from a read error. The chain links TRBV7-2 to TRBJ1-1; 9 bases map to TRBD1. Germline values: CDR1 SGHTA, CDR2 FQGNSA. This CDR3 region has 11 residues. CDR3 region: CASSFGGQGVF. In nucleotides, the CDR3 is TGTGCCAGCAGCTTCGGGGGACAGGGAGTCTTT.

This chain joins TRBV7-9 and TRBJ1-5, with a tentative D call TRBD1 (5 bases). This CDR3 has 14 amino acids. In germline, CDR1 is SEHNR, CDR2 FQNEAQ (reference sequence). Trimming left V 3 bases short and J 5 bases short, with 11 bases between. The CDR3 sequence is CASSFQGPDQPQHF. Written as DNA, the CDR3 is TGTGCCAGCAGCTTCCAGGGCCCCGATCAGCCCCAGCATTTT.

The chain employs TRBV2 and TRBJ1-5; no clear D. Germline V gives CDR1 SNHLY, CDR2 FYNNEI. Trimming took 8 bases from V and 0 from J, leaving 8 bases between them. CDR3 length equals 13 residues. CDR3: CASEFDSNQPQHF. The CDR3 DNA reads as TGTGCCAGCGAGTTCGATAGCAATCAGCCCCAGCATTTT.

Here the CDR3 reads CASSPENQPQHF. CDR3 nucleotide sequence: TGTGCCAGCAGCCCGGAGAATCAGCCCCAGCATTTT. This rearrangement joins TRBV28 to TRBJ1-5; D is uncertain. The V gene lost 6 bases and the J gene lost 4 bases, with 7 bases spanning the gap. This CDR3 is built from 12 residues. CDR1 is MDHEN, CDR2 SYDVKM, per germline.

V and J are TRBV9 and TRBJ1-2; D is ambiguous. Per germline, CDR1 SGDLS and CDR2 YYNGEE. The CDR3 is 15 amino acids. V was cut by 0 bases and J by 1 base, with 10 bases left in between. DNA for the CDR3: TGTGCCAGCAGCGTAGCTGATAGTGGTAACTATGGCTACACCTTC. Translating gives CASSVADSGNYGYTF.

The gene calls are TRBV28 and TRBJ2-1; 10 bases are a match to TRBD1. The germline gives CDR1 MDHEN, CDR2 SYDVKM. V gave up 7 bases and J gave up 9 bases; unmatched junction bases: 9. The CDR3 runs 14 residues. The CDR3 loop is CASNRDRGIGEQFF. The CDR3 DNA follows: TGTGCCAGCAACCGGGACAGGGGCATTGGTGAGCAGTTCTTC.

V is TRBV3-1 (or the pseudogene TRBV3-2) and J is TRBJ2-5; 8 bases are a match to TRBD2. Germline V gene lookup returns CDR1 LGHDT and CDR2 YNNKEL (reference sequence). The CDR3 is made up of 15 amino acids. V was pared by 2 bases and J by 2 bases, with 4 bases of the junction left unmatched. The CDR3 sequence: CASSQIGGGQETQYF. The CDR3 region has the DNA TGTGCCAGCAGCCAAATCGGCGGGGGGCAAGAGACCCAGTACTTC.

DNA of the CDR3: TGTGCCAGTAGTATGGAAGGTCAGGGGTTGGTCTCGGGTTCACCCCTCCACTTT. Translation gives CASSMEGQGLVSGSPLHF. The chain couples TRBV19 to TRBJ1-6; a weak D match, TRBD1 (6 bases). CDR1 LNHDA and CDR2 SQIVND come from the germline V gene (reference sequence). The CDR3 covers 18 residues. V was shortened by 3 bases and J by 9 bases, with 24 bases between the two germline ends.

The chain is built from TRBV5-1 and TRBJ1-1, with D possibly being TRBD1 (6 bases). The germline CDR1 and CDR2 sequences are SGHRS and YFSETQ. The CDR3 is 16 residues long. V was trimmed by 0 bases and J by 0 bases, leaving 12 bases between them. CDR3 nucleotide sequence: TGCGCCAGCAGCTTGGATCCACAGGGATTGAACACTGAAGCTTTCTTT. Encoded protein: CASSLDPQGLNTEAFF.

The gene calls are TRBV5-6 and TRBJ2-1; the D gene is possibly TRBD1 (5 bases). Germline assignment: CDR1 SGHDT and CDR2 YYEEEE. The CDR3 runs to 14 residues. V lost 0 bases, J lost 4 bases, and 8 bases lay in between. CDR3 bases: TGTGCCAGCAGCTTGGGACAGTGGTACAATGAGCAGTTCTTC. Amino acid sequence: CASSLGQWYNEQFF.

The chain uses TRBV6-5 and TRBJ1-1, with 10 bases lining up with TRBD1. J was trimmed by 4 bases and V by 0 bases; bases with no gene match: 2. The CDR3 consists of 15 residues. CDR1 is MNHEY, CDR2 SVGAGI, per germline. This chain's CDR3 is CASSYSGQGSTEAFF. The CDR3 coding sequence is TGTGCCAGCAGTTACTCGGGACAGGGGAGCACTGAAGCTTTCTTT.

About this clone itself: Distinct nucleotide sequences in the sample also encode this CDR3. CDR3 DNA: TGTGCCACCAGCAGAGATCGGGGTAACACCGGGGAGCTGTTTTTT. It specifies CATSRDRGNTGELFF. The rearrangement links TRBV15 to TRBJ2-2; tentatively, D is TRBD2 (5 bases). CDR1 and CDR2 from the germline V gene are LNHNV and YYDKDF (reference sequence). CDR3 length equals 15 residues. V lost 0 bases to trimming and J lost 2 bases, with 7 bases between them.

This chain joins TRBV3-1 (or the pseudogene TRBV3-2) and TRBJ2-3, with a possible D match to TRBD2 (6 bases). The CDR3 consists of 13 residues. Germline lookup yields CDR1 LGHDT and CDR2 YNNKEL (reference sequence). Deletions cut 4 bases from V and 5 bases from J, with 10 bases between. CDR3 sequence (DNA): TGTGCCAGCAGCCCGACTAGGGGAGATACGCAGTATTTT. Encoded protein: CASSPTRGDTQYF.

The genes are TRBV2 and TRBJ2-7; D is unresolved. The germline V gene encodes CDR1 SNHLY and CDR2 FYNNEI. The V gene lost 6 bases and the J gene lost 5 bases, with 17 bases spanning the gap. The CDR3 has 14 residues. The CDR3 loop is CASRESQTLHEQYF. The CDR3 DNA follows: TGTGCCAGCAGAGAGTCCCAGACTCTACACGAGCAGTACTTC.

The chain employs TRBV7-2 and TRBJ1-5; D unresolved. Germline lookup yields CDR1 SGHTA and CDR2 FQGNSA. The CDR3 contains 13 residues. The V and J ends lost 5 bases and 5 bases respectively, with 10 bases between them. The CDR3 loop reads CASSQNGDQPQHF. The CDR3 DNA reads as TGTGCCAGCAGCCAGAACGGGGATCAGCCCCAGCATTTT.